The clone carrying this TCR beta chain occurred a few times. As yet, its antigen is unknown. TCRdb re-derived calls from the reads in MiXCR, one entry per CDR3 protein. The table shows about 200,000 distinct CDR3 sequences, with more than 9% occurring only once. The data are from a study of T cell repertoires in cytomegalovirus infection. Study-wide context: Both CMV infection and a matching HLA type were indicated by public TCR beta signatures. Study-wide results and caveats: Pooled public TCR beta family frequency picked out CMV carriers with the relevant HLA. CMV-specific TCR beta clonotypes restricted by HLA-C dominated the ex vivo response.

CDR1 and CDR2 from the germline V gene are SEHNR and FQNEAQ (reference sequence). The CDR3 length is 14 residues. The V end was cut by 3 bases, the J end by 6 bases, with 15 bases between. The source material was PBMCs. The V and J genes are TRBV7-9 and TRBJ2-7, with a weak D call TRBD1 (6 bases). This clonotype was obtained from a human donor in good health (CMV status not recorded). Some clones in this sample may be carry-over from other donors' samples. This CDR3 is CASSFGQSVFEQYF. The CDR3 coding sequence is TGTGCCAGCAGCTTCGGACAGTCGGTCTTCGAGCAGTACTTC.